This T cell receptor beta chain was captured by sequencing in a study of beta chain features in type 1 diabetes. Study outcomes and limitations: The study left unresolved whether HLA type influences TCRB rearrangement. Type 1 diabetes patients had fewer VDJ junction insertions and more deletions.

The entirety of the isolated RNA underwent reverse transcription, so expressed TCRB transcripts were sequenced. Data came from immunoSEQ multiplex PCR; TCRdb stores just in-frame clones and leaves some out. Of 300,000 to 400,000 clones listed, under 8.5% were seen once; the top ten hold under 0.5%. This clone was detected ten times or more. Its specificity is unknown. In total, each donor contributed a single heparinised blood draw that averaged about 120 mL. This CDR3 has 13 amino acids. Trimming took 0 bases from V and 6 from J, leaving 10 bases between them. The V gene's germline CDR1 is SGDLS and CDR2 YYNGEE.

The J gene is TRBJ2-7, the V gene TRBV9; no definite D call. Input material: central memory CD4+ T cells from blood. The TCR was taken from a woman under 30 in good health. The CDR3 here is CASSVEGHSEQYF. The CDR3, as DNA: TGTGCCAGCAGCGTAGAGGGTCACAGCGAGCAGTACTTC.